The clone carrying this T cell receptor (beta chain) was counted only a few times. The antigen remains undetermined. The source of the sample is a study of beta chain features in type 1 diabetes. The V gene lost 6 bases and the J gene lost 2 bases, with 3 bases spanning the gap. Germline V gives CDR1 MNHNS, CDR2 SASEGT. The CDR3 is made up of 11 amino acids. Expressed TCRB transcripts were sequenced after all isolated RNA was converted to cDNA. The data were produced by immunoSEQ multiplex PCR, yet TCRdb's version contains in-frame clones alone and is incomplete. The sample carries about 220,000 clones, under 13% recorded once. Study findings and constraints: At VDJ recombination sites, type 1 diabetes patients had fewer insertions and more deleted nucleotides. A closer apparent resemblance between naive, central memory and Treg TCRB repertoires was seen in patients than in healthy donors.

Sequencing was carried out using central memory CD4+ T cells from blood. This TCR came from a man between 18 and 29 years old in good health. The chain joins TRBV6-1 to TRBJ2-3, with D unclear. CDR3 DNA sequence: TGTGCCAGCAGGACCACAGATACGCAGTATTTT. Amino acid sequence: CASRTTDTQYF.